This T cell receptor beta chain came from a study of blood T cell repertoires in COVID-19. Study context: Some COVID-19 samples were acute and others convalescent; all came from the United States, Italy and Spain.

The study drew participants aged about 18 to 90 years from approximately 23 US areas. This clone was seen a single time. The protocol was immunoSEQ multiplex PCR, while the TCRdb copy is restricted to in-frame clones and leaves out a portion. The sample has approximately 450,000 clones; about 90% are singletons. Trimming cost V 7 bases and J 10 bases, with 23 bases left between them. The germline CDR1 and CDR2 sequences are MDHEN and SYDVKM. The CDR3 totals 15 residues. This clonotype was obtained from a woman younger than 35 with acute COVID-19. Sequenced material: PBMCs or T cells enriched from blood (not recorded which). The gene calls are TRBV28 and TRBJ1-5; no clear D. CDR3: CASTLIGGREKPQHF. DNA of the CDR3: TGTGCCAGCACCTTAATCGGAGGGCGGGAGAAACCCCAGCATTTT. Variable domain in full (rest from reference TRBV28 and TRBJ1-5): DVKVTQSSRYLVKRTGEKVFLECVQDMDHENMFWYRQDPGLGLRLIYFSYDVKMKEKGDIPEGYSVSREKKERFSLILESASTNQTSMYLCASTLIGGREKPQHFGDGTRLSIL.